This T cell receptor (beta chain) was identified in a study of blood T cell repertoires in COVID-19. Study-level information: PBMCs, B-cell-depleted T cells, or T cells provided the cDNA or gDNA that made up the material.

TCRdb keeps only in-frame clones here, not all; method: immunoSEQ multiplex PCR. The table lists under 300,000 clones, around four fifths of them singletons. The TCR comes from a woman aged 60 to 75 with active or convalescent COVID-19. Input material: peripheral blood.

DNA for the CDR3: TGTGCCAGCAGCCGTCGACTAGCGGGAGGAGATACGCAGTATTTT. Encoded protein: CASSRRLAGGDTQYF. The chain joins TRBV9 to TRBJ2-3, with 13 bases fitting TRBD2. Germline loops: CDR1 SGDLS, CDR2 YYNGEE. V was pared by 4 bases and J by 5 bases, with 4 bases of the junction left unmatched. The CDR3 is 15 amino acids.